This T cell receptor beta chain was identified in a study of spatial heterogeneity in lung cancer. Documented time point: sample taken at primary tumor resection. The donors, 70 to 80 patients with untreated early-stage non-small cell lung cancer, provided the samples. The ends were cut back, 6 bases at V and 3 bases at J, with 13 bases in the middle. Germline V lookup: CDR1 MNHEY, CDR2 SVGEGT. The CDR3 contains 14 residues. Points from the study as a whole: Higher tumor mutation counts went along with higher counts of expanded intratumoral alpha and beta TCRs.

A distinct unique molecular identifier was carried by each TCR cDNA molecule. TCRdb passed the 5' RACE reads through MiXCR, listing each CDR3 protein once. The sample lists about 22,000 distinct CDR3 sequences; roughly 8.6% were seen once. This clonotype was seen a handful of times. Antigen: not known. The chain has TRBV6-2 or TRBV6-3 and TRBJ2-3; TRBD1 or TRBD2 may be the D gene (6 bases each). The sample was lung tumor tissue, taken at surgery. The receptor was isolated from a male donor with early-stage non-small cell lung cancer. The CDR3 nucleotides are TGTGCCAGCAGCGGGGGCGCTGGGACAGATACGCAGTATTTT. Amino acid sequence: CASSGGAGTDTQYF.